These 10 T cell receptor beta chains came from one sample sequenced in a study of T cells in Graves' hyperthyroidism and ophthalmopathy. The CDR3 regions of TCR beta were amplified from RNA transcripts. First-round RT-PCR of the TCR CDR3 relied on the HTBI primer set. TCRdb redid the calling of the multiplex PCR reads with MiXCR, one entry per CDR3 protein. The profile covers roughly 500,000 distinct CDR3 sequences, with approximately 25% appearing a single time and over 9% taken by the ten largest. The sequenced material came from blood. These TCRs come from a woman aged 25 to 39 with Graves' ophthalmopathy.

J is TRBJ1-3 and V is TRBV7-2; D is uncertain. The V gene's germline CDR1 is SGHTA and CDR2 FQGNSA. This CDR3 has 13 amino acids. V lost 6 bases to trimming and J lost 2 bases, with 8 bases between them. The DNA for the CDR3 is TGTGCCAGCAGGCAATCCCCTGGAAACACCATATATTTT. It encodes CASRQSPGNTIYF.

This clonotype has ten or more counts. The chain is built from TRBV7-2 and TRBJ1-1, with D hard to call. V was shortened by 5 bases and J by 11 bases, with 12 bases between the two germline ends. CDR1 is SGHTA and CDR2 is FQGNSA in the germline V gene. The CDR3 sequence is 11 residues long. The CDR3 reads CASSLLLVAFF. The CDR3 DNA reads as TGTGCCAGCAGCCTCCTACTAGTGGCTTTCTTT.

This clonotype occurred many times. The chain's CDR3 is CATSAPGYTEAFF. The CDR3, as DNA: TGTGCCACCTCCGCCCCGGGTTACACTGAAGCTTTCTTT. This chain links TRBV6-1 with TRBJ1-1, with no clear D. The germline V gene encodes CDR1 MNHNS and CDR2 SASEGT. This CDR3 is 13 amino acids long. With 10 bases removed from V and 3 bases from J, the gap between germline ends came to 15 bases.

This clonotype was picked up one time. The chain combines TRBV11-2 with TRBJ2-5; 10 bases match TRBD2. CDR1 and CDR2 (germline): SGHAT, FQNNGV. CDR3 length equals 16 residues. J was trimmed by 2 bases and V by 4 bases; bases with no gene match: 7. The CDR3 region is CASSSGLAIGQETQYF. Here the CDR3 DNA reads TGTGCCAGCAGCTCGGGACTAGCGATCGGGCAAGAGACCCAGTACTTC.

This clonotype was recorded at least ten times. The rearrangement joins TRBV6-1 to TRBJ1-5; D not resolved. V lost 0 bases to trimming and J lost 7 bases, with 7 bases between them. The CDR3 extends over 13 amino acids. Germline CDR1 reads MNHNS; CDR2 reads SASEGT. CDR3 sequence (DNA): TGTGCCAGCAGTGAAGCTTTGGTCCAGCCCCAGCATTTT. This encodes CASSEALVQPQHF.

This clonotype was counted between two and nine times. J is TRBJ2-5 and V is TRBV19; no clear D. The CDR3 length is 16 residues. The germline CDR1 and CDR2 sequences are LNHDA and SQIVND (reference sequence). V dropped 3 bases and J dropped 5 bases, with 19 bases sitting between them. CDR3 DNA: TGTGCCAGTAGTATTATAGGCCCAACCGGAAAGGAGACCCAGTACTTC. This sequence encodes CASSIIGPTGKETQYF.

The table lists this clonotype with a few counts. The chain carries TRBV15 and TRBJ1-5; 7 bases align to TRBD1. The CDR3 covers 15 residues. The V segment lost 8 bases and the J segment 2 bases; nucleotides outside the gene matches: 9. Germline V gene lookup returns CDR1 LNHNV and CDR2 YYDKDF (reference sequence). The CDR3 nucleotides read TGTGCCACCGAAAGAGGGGGCGTCGGCAATCAGCCCCAGCATTTT. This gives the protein CATERGGVGNQPQHF.

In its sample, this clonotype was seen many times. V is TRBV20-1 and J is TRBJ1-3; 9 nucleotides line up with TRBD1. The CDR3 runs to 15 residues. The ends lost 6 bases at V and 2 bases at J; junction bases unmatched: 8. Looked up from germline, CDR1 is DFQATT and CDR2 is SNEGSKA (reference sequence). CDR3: CSAGLGTGPGNTIYF. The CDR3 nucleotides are TGCAGTGCCGGCTTGGGGACAGGGCCTGGAAACACCATATATTTT.

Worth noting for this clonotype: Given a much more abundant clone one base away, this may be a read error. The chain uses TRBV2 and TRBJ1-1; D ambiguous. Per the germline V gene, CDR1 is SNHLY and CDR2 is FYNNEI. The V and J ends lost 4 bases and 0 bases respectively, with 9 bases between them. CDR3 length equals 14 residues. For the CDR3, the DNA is TGTGCCAGCAGTGCCAGTCAACTGAACACTGAAGCTTTCTTT. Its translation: CASSASQLNTEAFF.

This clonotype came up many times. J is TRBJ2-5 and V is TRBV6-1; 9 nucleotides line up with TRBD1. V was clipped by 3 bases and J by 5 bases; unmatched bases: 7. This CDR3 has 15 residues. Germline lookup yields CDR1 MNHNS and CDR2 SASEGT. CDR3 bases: TGTGCCAGCAGTGATCCGGGACAGGGTTGGGAGACCCAGTACTTC. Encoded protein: CASSDPGQGWETQYF.